This passage covers 2 T cell receptor beta chains from one sample sequenced in a study of radiotherapy plus CTLA-4 blockade in lung cancer. Only in-frame clones appear in the TCRdb table, and some are missing; sequencing was by immunoSEQ multiplex PCR. Altogether around 40,000 clones are present, 75% being singletons, with the ten largest covering roughly 10%. Here the sequenced sample was peripheral blood, taken from a patient treated with radiotherapy plus ipilimumab. Receptor source: a human donor with non-small cell lung cancer who had stable disease on radiotherapy plus ipilimumab.

The chain has TRBV6-5 and TRBJ2-5; maybe TRBD1 (7 bases). The germline V and J ends were trimmed by 6 bases and 7 bases, with 18 bases remaining between them. The CDR3 is 14 residues long. CDR1 MNHEY and CDR2 SVGAGI come from the germline V gene. The CDR3 bases are TGTGCCAGCAGGCGCGGACAGGAGGGAGGGACCCAGTACTTC. Translation: CASRRGQEGGTQYF.

In this sample, this clone turned up a few times. V gene TRBV15 combines with J gene TRBJ1-2; 9 positions agree with TRBD1. V shed 0 bases and J 5 bases; nucleotides not matched to a gene: 13. The CDR3 spans 18 residues. Germline V lookup: CDR1 LNHNV, CDR2 YYDKDF (reference sequence). This chain's CDR3 is CATSRESGQGLIFYGYTF. CDR3 bases: TGTGCCACCAGCAGAGAATCGGGACAGGGCCTCATCTTTTATGGCTACACCTTC.